This T cell receptor (beta chain) was observed in a study of metastatic and nonmetastatic thyroid tumors. Through MiXCR, TCRdb re-clonotyped the PCR reads. The repertoire includes under 35,000 clones, roughly a quarter of them detected once, and 13% to 15% sits in the top ten. Turning to this clone: Its antigen remains unidentified. This may be a read error, as it is one base from a much larger clone.

The study, taken as a whole, reports: Reported TCR beta diversity, measured in blood and tumor, was significantly higher for malignant thyroid tumors than for benign nodules.

Germline values: CDR1 SGHTA, CDR2 FQGNSA. The CDR3 runs to 14 residues. Each patient came to thyroid surgery without any prior treatment (of any kind). Material: blood. This chain links TRBV7-2 with TRBJ1-2; D is unclear. The clonotype originates from a female donor with papillary thyroid cancer or a benign thyroid nodule (not recorded which). Some clones in this sample may be carry-over from other donors' samples. The CDR3 DNA reads as TGTGTCAGCAACCCCTTTGGGAAAGGGTATGGCTACACCTTC. Translation gives CVSNPFGKGYGYTF.